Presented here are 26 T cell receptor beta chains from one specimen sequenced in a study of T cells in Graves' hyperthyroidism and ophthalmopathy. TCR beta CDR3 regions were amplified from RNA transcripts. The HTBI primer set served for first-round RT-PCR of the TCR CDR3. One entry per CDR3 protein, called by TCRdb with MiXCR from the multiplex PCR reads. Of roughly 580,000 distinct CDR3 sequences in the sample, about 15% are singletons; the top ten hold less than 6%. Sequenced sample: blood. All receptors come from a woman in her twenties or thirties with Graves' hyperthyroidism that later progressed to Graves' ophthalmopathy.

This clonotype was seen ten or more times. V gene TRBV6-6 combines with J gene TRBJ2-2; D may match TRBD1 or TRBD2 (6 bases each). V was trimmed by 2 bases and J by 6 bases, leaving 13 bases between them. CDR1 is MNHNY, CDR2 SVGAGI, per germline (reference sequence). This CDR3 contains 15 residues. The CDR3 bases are TGTGCCAGCAGTTACGAAGGGGGGTACGCCGGGGAGCTGTTTTTT. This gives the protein CASSYEGGYAGELFF.

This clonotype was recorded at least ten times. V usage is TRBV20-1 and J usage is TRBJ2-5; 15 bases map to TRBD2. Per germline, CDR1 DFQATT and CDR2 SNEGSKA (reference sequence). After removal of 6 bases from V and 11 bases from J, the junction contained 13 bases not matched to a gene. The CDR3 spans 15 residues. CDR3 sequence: CSAARGGTSGRYQYF. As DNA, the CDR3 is TGCAGTGCCGCTAGAGGTGGGACTAGCGGGAGGTATCAGTACTTC.

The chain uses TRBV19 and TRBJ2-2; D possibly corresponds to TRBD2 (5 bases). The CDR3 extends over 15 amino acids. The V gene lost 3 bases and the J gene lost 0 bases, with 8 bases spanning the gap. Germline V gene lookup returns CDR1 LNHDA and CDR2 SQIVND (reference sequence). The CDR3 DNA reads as TGTGCCAGTAGTATCCAGCGGACGAACACCGGGGAGCTGTTTTTT. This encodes CASSIQRTNTGELFF.

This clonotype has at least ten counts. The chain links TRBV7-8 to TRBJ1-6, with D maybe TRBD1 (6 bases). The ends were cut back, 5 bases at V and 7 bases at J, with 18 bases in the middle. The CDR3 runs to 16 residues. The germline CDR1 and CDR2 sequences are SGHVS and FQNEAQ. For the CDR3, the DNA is TGTGCCAGCAGCCCGCCGACAGGATTAACAAATTCACCCCTCCACTTT. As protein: CASSPPTGLTNSPLHF. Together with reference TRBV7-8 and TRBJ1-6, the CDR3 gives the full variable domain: GAGVSQSPRYKVAKRGQDVALRCDPISGHVSLFWYQQALGQGPEFLTYFQNEAQLDKSGLPSDRFFAERPEGSVSTLKIQRTQQEDSAVYLCASSPPTGLTNSPLHFGNGTRLTVT.

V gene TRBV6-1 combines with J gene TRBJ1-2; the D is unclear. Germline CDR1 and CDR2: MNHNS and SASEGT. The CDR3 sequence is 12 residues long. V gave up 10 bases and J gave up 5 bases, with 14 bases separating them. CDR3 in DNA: TGTGCCACCCAACAGACGGATTATGGCTACACCTTC. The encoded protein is CATQQTDYGYTF.

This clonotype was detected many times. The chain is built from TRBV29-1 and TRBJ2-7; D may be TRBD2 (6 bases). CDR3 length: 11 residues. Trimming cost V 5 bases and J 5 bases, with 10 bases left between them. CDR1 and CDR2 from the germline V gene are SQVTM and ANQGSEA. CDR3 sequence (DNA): TGCAGCGTTCGACGGGAGCACGAGCAGTACTTC. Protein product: CSVRREHEQYF.

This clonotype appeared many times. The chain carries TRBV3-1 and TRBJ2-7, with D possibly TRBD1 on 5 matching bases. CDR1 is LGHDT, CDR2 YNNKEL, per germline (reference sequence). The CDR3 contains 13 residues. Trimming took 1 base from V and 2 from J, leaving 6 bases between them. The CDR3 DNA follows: TGTGCCAGCAGCCAAGCACAGGCCTACGAGCAGTACTTC. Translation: CASSQAQAYEQYF.

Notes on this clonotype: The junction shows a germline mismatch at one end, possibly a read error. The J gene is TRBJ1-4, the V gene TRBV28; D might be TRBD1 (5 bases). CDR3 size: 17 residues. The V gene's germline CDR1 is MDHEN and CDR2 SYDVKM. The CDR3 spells CASSPDRPIATNEKLLF. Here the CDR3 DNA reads TGTGCCAGCAGTCCTGACAGACCGATTGCAACTAATGAAAAACTGCTTTTT.

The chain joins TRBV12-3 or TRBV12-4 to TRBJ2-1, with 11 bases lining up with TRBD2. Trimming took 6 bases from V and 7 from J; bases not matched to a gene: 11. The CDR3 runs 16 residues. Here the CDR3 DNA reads TGTGCCAGCAGATTTAGCGGGAGGGCCAGCAAGAATGAGCAGTTCTTC. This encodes CASRFSGRASKNEQFF.

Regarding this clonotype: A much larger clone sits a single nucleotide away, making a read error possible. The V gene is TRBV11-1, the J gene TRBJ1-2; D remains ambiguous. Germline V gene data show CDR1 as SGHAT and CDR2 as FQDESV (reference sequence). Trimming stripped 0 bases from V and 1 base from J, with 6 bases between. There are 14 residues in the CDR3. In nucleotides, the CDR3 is TGTGCCAGCAGCTTAGCGGAGGATAACTATGGCTACACCTTC. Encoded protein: CASSLAEDNYGYTF.

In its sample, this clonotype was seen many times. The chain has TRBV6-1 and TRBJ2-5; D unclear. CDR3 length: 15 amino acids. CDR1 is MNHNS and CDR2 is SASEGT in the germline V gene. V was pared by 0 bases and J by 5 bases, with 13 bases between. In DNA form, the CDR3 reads TGTGCCAGCAGTGAAGCGCCACCCCTGATGGAGACCCAGTACTTC. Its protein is CASSEAPPLMETQYF.

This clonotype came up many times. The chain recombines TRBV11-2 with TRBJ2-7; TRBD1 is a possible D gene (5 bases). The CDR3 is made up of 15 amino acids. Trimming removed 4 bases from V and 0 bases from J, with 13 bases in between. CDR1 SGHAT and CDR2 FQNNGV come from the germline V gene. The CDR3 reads CASSYDSYSSYEQYF. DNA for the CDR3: TGTGCCAGCAGCTACGACAGCTACTCCTCCTACGAGCAGTACTTC. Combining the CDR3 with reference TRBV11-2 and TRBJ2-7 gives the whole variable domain EAGVAQSPRYKIIEKRQSVAFWCNPISGHATLYWYQQILGQGPKLLIQFQNNGVVDDSQLPKDRFSAERLKGVDSTLKIQPAKLEDSAVYLCASSYDSYSSYEQYFGPGTRLTVT.

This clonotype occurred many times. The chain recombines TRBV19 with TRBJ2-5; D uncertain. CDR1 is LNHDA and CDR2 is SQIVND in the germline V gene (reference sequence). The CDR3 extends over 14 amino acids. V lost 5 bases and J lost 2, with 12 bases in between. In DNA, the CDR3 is TGTGCCAGTAGTCTTCCCCAGACACAAGAGACCCAGTACTTC. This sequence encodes CASSLPQTQETQYF.

CDR3 nucleotide sequence: TGTGCCTGGAGTGTACTTCCAGGGTTTGGAAACTATGGCTACACCTTC. It encodes CAWSVLPGFGNYGYTF. The chain couples TRBV30 to TRBJ1-2; possibly TRBD1 for D (5 bases). The CDR3 extends over 16 amino acids. The germline V and J ends were trimmed by 0 bases and 2 bases, with 16 bases remaining between them. CDR1 and CDR2 from the germline V gene are GTSNPN and SVGIG (reference sequence).

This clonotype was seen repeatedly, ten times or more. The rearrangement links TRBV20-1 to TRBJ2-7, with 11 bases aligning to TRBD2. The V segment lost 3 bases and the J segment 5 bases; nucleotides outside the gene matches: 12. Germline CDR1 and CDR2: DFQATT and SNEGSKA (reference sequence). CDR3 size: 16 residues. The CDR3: CSASAILTSGSDEQYF. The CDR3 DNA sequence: TGCAGTGCTAGCGCCATACTAACTAGCGGGAGCGACGAGCAGTACTTC.

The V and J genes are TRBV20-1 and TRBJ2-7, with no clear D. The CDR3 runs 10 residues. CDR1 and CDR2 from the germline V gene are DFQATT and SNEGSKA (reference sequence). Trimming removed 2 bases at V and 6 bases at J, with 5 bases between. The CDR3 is CSARSGEQYF. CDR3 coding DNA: TGCAGTGCTAGATCGGGCGAGCAGTACTTC.

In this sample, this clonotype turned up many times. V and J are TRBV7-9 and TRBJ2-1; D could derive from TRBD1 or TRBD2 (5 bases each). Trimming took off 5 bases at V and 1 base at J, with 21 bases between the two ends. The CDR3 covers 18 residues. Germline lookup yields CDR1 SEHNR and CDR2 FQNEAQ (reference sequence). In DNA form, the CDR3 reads TGTGCCAGCAGCCCAAAGGTGGGGGAGAGAAGGTCCTACAATGAGCAGTTCTTC. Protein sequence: CASSPKVGERRSYNEQFF.

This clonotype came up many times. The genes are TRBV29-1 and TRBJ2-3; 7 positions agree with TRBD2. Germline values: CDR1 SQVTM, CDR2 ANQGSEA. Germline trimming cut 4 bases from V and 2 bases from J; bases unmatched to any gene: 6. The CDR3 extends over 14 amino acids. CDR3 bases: TGCAGCGTTGCGGCGGGAGTGGTCACAGATACGCAGTATTTT. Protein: CSVAAGVVTDTQYF.

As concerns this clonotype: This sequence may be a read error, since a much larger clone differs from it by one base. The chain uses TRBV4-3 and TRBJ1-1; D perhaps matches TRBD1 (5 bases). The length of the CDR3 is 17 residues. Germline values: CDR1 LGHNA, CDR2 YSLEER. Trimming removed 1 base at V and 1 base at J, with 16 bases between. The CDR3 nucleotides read TGCGCCAGCAGCCAAGTATTTCTGAGGCAGGGGAACACTGAAGCTTTCTTT. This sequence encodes CASSQVFLRQGNTEAFF.

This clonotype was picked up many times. Here the CDR3 reads CATSSTGGTEAFF. CDR3 nucleotide sequence: TGTGCCACCAGCTCTACAGGGGGTACTGAAGCTTTCTTT. The J gene is TRBJ1-1, the V gene TRBV15; 8 bases are a match to TRBD1. Germline CDR1 is LNHNV and CDR2 is YYDKDF (reference sequence). The CDR3 totals 13 residues. Unmatched junction bases numbered 4, after V lost 5 bases and J lost 5 bases.

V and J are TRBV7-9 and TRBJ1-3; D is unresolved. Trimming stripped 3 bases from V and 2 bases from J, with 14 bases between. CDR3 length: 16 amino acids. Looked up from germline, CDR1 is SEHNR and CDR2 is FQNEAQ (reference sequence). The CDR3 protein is CASSFPGLDTGNTIYF. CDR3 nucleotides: TGTGCCAGCAGCTTTCCTGGCCTAGACACTGGAAACACCATATATTTT.

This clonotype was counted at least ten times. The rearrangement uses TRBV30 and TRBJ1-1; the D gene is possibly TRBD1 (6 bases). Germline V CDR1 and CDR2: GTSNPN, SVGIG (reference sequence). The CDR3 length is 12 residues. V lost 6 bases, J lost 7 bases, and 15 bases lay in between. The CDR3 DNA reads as TGTGCCTGCTTACTGTCAGGGGTTGAAGCTTTCTTT. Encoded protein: CACLLSGVEAFF.

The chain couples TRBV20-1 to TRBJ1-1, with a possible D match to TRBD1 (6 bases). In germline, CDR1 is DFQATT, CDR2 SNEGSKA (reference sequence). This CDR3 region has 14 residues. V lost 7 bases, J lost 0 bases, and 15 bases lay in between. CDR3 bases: TGCAGTGTTCCCATGGGACAACTGAACACTGAAGCTTTCTTT. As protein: CSVPMGQLNTEAFF.

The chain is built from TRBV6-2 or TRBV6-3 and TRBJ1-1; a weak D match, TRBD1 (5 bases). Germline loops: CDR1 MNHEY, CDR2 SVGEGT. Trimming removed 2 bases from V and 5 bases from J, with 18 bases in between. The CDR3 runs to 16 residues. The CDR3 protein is CASSYGQPIRGTEAFF. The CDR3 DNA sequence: TGTGCCAGCAGTTACGGGCAGCCAATAAGGGGAACTGAAGCTTTCTTT.

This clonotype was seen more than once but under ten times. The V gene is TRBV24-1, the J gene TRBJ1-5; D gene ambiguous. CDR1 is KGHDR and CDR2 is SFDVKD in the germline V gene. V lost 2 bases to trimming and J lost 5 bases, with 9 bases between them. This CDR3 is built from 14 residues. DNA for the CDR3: TGTGCCACCAGTGATTCTCCGTCAGATCAGCCCCAGCATTTT. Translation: CATSDSPSDQPQHF.

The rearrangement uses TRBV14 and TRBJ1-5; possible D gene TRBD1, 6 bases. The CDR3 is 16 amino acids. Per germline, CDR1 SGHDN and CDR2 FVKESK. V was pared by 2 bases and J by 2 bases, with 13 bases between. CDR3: CASSQSTGPRNQPQHF. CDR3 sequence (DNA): TGTGCCAGCAGCCAATCGACAGGTCCCCGCAATCAGCCCCAGCATTTT. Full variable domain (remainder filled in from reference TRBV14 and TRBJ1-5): EAGVTQFPSHSVIEKGQTVTLRCDPISGHDNLYWYRRVMGKEIKFLLHFVKESKQDESGMPNNRFLAERTGGTYSTLKVQPAELEDSGVYFCASSQSTGPRNQPQHFGDGTRLSIL.